These T cell receptor beta chains were read from a single sample in a study of shared clonotypes between healthy human individuals. TCRdb keeps only in-frame clones here, not all; method: immunoSEQ multiplex PCR. The sample lists about 1.1 million clones, around 82% occurring once. The material sequenced was memory CD4+ T cells from PBMCs. These receptors were collected from a man younger than 35 in good health. Some clones in this sample may be carry-over from other donors' samples. Each CDR3 is given without its conserved first and last residue. Rows may omit the clone size; those that give it use once, few, many or a size class.

clone size: .; J gene: TRBJ2-3; CDR3 length: 15; V gene: TRBV9; CDR3 protein: ASSVSASGTFTDTQY
clone size: .; J gene: TRBJ2-3; CDR3 length: 11; V gene: TRBV4-1; CDR3 protein: ASSQASTDTQY
clone size: .; J gene: TRBJ2-3; CDR3 length: 11; V gene: TRBV7-9; CDR3 protein: ASVPGTGGTQY
clone size: .; J gene: TRBJ1-2; CDR3 length: 11; V gene: TRBV30; CDR3 protein: AWREQGFGGYT
clone size: .; J gene: TRBJ2-1; CDR3 length: 13; V gene: TRBV18; CDR3 protein: ASSAGTSGGNEQF
clone size: once; J gene: TRBJ2-3; CDR3 length: 13; V gene: TRBV5-8; CDR3 protein: ASSQGLADTDTQY
clone size: .; J gene: TRBJ2-5; CDR3 length: 12; V gene: TRBV4-2; CDR3 protein: ASSQDLKGQTQY
clone size: few; J gene: TRBJ1-4; CDR3 length: 10; V gene: TRBV28; CDR3 protein: ASSPFVGKLF
clone size: once; J gene: TRBJ1-2; CDR3 length: 12; V gene: TRBV19; CDR3 protein: ASSNLFREAGYT
clone size: .; J gene: TRBJ1-4; CDR3 length: 15; V gene: TRBV29-1; CDR3 protein: SVTGILVDRSLEKLF
clone size: .; J gene: TRBJ2-7; CDR3 length: 12; V gene: TRBV6-5; CDR3 protein: ASSQLAGTYEQY
clone size: .; J gene: TRBJ2-3; CDR3 length: 13; V gene: TRBV5-4; CDR3 protein: ASSFRRTPTDTQY
clone size: .; J gene: TRBJ2-7; CDR3 length: 11; V gene: TRBV7-3; CDR3 protein: ASSAGTSAEQY
clone size: few; J gene: TRBJ1-1; CDR3 length: 12; V gene: TRBV28; CDR3 protein: ASSSGQAYPKAF
clone size: .; J gene: TRBJ2-1; CDR3 length: 13; V gene: TRBV29-1; CDR3 protein: SVDNPGYSYNEQF
clone size: few; J gene: TRBJ2-2; CDR3 length: 16; V gene: TRBV27; CDR3 protein: ASSSRGGRDPNTGELF
clone size: .; J gene: TRBJ2-5; CDR3 length: 15; V gene: TRBV28; CDR3 protein: ASSLLAGGGFQETQY
clone size: once; J gene: TRBJ2-7; CDR3 length: 13; V gene: TRBV7-2; CDR3 protein: ASSLVPGRAHEQY
clone size: .; J gene: TRBJ2-7; CDR3 length: 12; V gene: TRBV5-5; CDR3 protein: ASSWTGVGYEQY